This note documents a single TCR beta chain sequence. Original data processing: Researchers report that nucleated cell counts were estimated from reference gene primer amplification. Profiled with immunoSEQ multiplex PCR; TCRdb holds only in-frame clones, not every one. That table supplies the V and J calls and clone size; D and trimming were determined from the DNA. The sample lists about 70,000 clones; around 87% were seen once. This specimen comes from a study of blood T cell repertoires in COVID-19. The sequencing sample was made of peripheral blood. The sequence was obtained from an older man with active COVID-19.

The CDR3 loop reads CASRDGTSGGSSYNEQFF. The CDR3 coding sequence is TGTGCCAGCCGAGACGGGACTAGCGGGGGGAGCTCCTACAATGAGCAGTTCTTC. The chain has TRBV2 and TRBJ2-1, with TRBD2 identical over 15 bases. The CDR3 runs 18 residues. Trimming took 8 bases from V and 0 from J; bases not matched to a gene: 8. CDR1 is SNHLY and CDR2 is FYNNEI in the germline V gene.